Listed here are 28 T cell receptor beta chains from one sample, sequenced in a study of spatial heterogeneity in lung cancer. The sample's time point: sample taken at primary tumor resection. No cells were sorted before sequencing. The whole RNA sequenced was extracted from tumor, nontumor lung or frozen PBMC. One entry per CDR3 protein, called by TCRdb with MiXCR from the 5' RACE reads. The table shows roughly 36,000 distinct CDR3 sequences, with roughly 6% occurring only once. The sample in question was PBMCs, obtained at surgery. These receptors were taken from a male donor with early-stage non-small cell lung cancer.

This clonotype came up many times. The chain links TRBV7-3 to TRBJ2-5; possibly TRBD2 for D (6 bases). Trimming shortened V by 3 bases and J by 4 bases, and 15 bases separated the two germline ends. The CDR3 is 15 residues long. Germline CDR1 is SGHTA and CDR2 is FQGTGA. CDR3: CASSFQSGSPETQYF. CDR3 sequence (DNA): TGTGCCAGCAGCTTCCAAAGCGGGTCCCCAGAGACCCAGTACTTC.

This clonotype was seen a few times. CDR3 protein: CASRKGGGGDTQYF. As DNA, the CDR3 is TGTGCCAGCAGGAAAGGGGGGGGCGGAGATACGCAGTATTTT. The rearrangement uses TRBV3-1 and TRBJ2-3; maybe TRBD2 (7 bases). Trimming cost V 6 bases and J 5 bases, with 15 bases left between them. Looked up from germline, CDR1 is LGHDT and CDR2 is YNNKEL (reference sequence). There are 14 residues in the CDR3.

This clonotype was seen at least ten times. This sequence joins TRBV28 and TRBJ1-1; D is uncertain. Trimming removed 3 bases from V and 3 bases from J, with 8 bases in between. Germline values: CDR1 MDHEN, CDR2 SYDVKM. The CDR3 totals 13 residues. The CDR3 loop is CASSFVPDTEAFF. The CDR3 region has the DNA TGTGCCAGCAGTTTCGTCCCAGACACTGAAGCTTTCTTT.

This clonotype was detected many times. V and J are TRBV4-2 and TRBJ2-3; 10 positions agree with TRBD1. Germline V CDR1 and CDR2: LGHNA, YNFKEQ. The CDR3 loop spans 19 amino acids. Unmatched junction bases numbered 11, after V lost 2 bases and J lost 0 bases. Here the CDR3 DNA reads TGTGCCAGCAGCCAATATCCCCTAGGACAGGGGGGGAGCACAGATACGCAGTATTTT. As protein: CASSQYPLGQGGSTDTQYF.

The table lists this clonotype with many counts. This chain links TRBV12-3 or TRBV12-4 with TRBJ2-3; 8 bases are shared with TRBD2. With V trimmed by 5 bases and J by 0 bases, 10 bases remained unmatched. The CDR3 has 17 amino acids. As DNA, the CDR3 is TGTGCCAGCAGTCCGGGCGCTGGCGGGGGGAGCACAGATACGCAGTATTTT. Translating gives CASSPGAGGGSTDTQYF.

The V and J genes are TRBV5-4 and TRBJ2-7; tentatively, D is TRBD1 (6 bases). This CDR3 is built from 15 residues. Germline CDR1 reads SGHNT; CDR2 reads YYREEE (reference sequence). Trimming pared 2 bases from V and 2 bases from J, leaving 14 bases between. The CDR3 bases are TGTGCCAGCAGCTTTTGGGGCAGGGGCACCTACGAGCAGTACTTC. This encodes CASSFWGRGTYEQYF.

This clonotype was seen at least ten times. The chain links TRBV20-1 to TRBJ1-2, with 7 bases fitting TRBD1. Germline trimming cut 3 bases from V and 0 bases from J; bases unmatched to any gene: 7. From germline, CDR1 is DFQATT and CDR2 SNEGSKA (reference sequence). The CDR3 covers 15 residues. In DNA, the CDR3 is TGCAGTGCTAGCAAAGCGGGACAGTCTAACTATGGCTACACCTTC. Protein product: CSASKAGQSNYGYTF.

In its sample, this clonotype was seen many times. The rearrangement joins TRBV6-5 to TRBJ2-3; tentatively, D is TRBD1 or TRBD2 (5 bases each). The CDR3 sequence is 14 residues long. Germline assignment: CDR1 MNHEY and CDR2 SVGAGI. V lost 4 bases and J lost 8, with 16 bases in between. The CDR3 DNA reads as TGTGCCAGCAGTTCCATACCCCTAGGGACTACGCAGTATTTT. It translates to CASSSIPLGTTQYF.

This clonotype turned up a few times. The chain links TRBV30 to TRBJ1-6; the match to TRBD1 covers 8 bases. CDR1 GTSNPN and CDR2 SVGIG come from the germline V gene (reference sequence). The CDR3 contains 18 residues. V lost 2 bases to trimming and J lost 2 bases; unmatched junction nucleotides: 11. CDR3 DNA sequence: TGTGCCTGGAGTCCAGGACAGGGCAAAAGGACCTATAATTCACCCCTCCACTTT. Translating it yields CAWSPGQGKRTYNSPLHF.

This clonotype was found many times. The chain has TRBV20-1 and TRBJ1-4; weak D call: TRBD1 (5 bases). CDR3 length: 16 residues. The germline CDR1 and CDR2 sequences are DFQATT and SNEGSKA (reference sequence). V lost 1 base and J 7 bases, leaving 19 bases between the germline ends. In DNA form, the CDR3 reads TGCAGTGCTAGAGGTTCCCGCGCGGGGGTGGGTGAAAAACTGTTTTTT. It translates to CSARGSRAGVGEKLFF.

This clonotype showed up many times. The rearrangement uses TRBV5-1 and TRBJ1-2; 8 positions match TRBD1. This CDR3 has 14 residues. Germline trimming cut 0 bases from V and 5 bases from J; bases unmatched to any gene: 3. Germline CDR1 and CDR2: SGHRS and YFSETQ. The CDR3 sequence is CASSLEGQEYGYTF. The CDR3 bases are TGCGCCAGCAGCTTGGAGGGACAGGAGTATGGCTACACCTTC.

This clonotype was seen at least ten times. The gene calls are TRBV20-1 and TRBJ1-3, with a possible D match to TRBD1 (6 bases). Looked up from germline, CDR1 is DFQATT and CDR2 is SNEGSKA (reference sequence). V lost 3 bases and J 7 bases, leaving 22 bases between the germline ends. This CDR3 is 16 amino acids long. CDR3 sequence: CSARLRKAGEVNTIYF. CDR3 nucleotide sequence: TGCAGTGCTAGGCTGAGAAAGGCAGGGGAGGTCAACACCATATATTTT.

The CDR3 reads CASSQEGLGNTIYF. The CDR3, as DNA: TGCGCCAGCAGCCAAGAGGGGCTCGGAAACACCATATATTTT. The genes are TRBV4-1 and TRBJ1-3, with D possibly being TRBD1 (5 bases). The CDR3 is 14 residues long. The ends were cut back, 0 bases at V and 4 bases at J, with 7 bases in the middle. Germline V gene lookup returns CDR1 MGHRA and CDR2 YSYEKL.

This clonotype has at least ten counts. This chain links TRBV7-3 with TRBJ1-6; 7 bases align to TRBD1. This CDR3 is 15 amino acids long. CDR1 SGHTA and CDR2 FQGTGA come from the germline V gene. The ends lost 5 bases at V and 7 bases at J; junction bases unmatched: 8. CDR3 DNA sequence: TGTGCCAGCAGCCGGTACAGGGGTAGGAATTCACCCCTCCACTTT. This codes for CASSRYRGRNSPLHF.

The table lists this clonotype with a few counts. The chain uses TRBV18 and TRBJ1-4; the match to TRBD1 covers 7 bases. From germline, CDR1 is KGHSH and CDR2 LQKENI. J gave up 4 bases and V 8 bases, and 7 bases lay outside the gene matches. The CDR3 runs 14 residues. The CDR3 here is CASRRGTGNEKLFF. The CDR3 nucleotides are TGTGCCAGCCGCAGGGGGACGGGTAATGAAAAACTGTTTTTT.

V and J are TRBV25-1 and TRBJ2-1; TRBD2 agrees at 10 bases. V was pared by 1 base and J by 7 bases, with 7 bases of the junction left unmatched. The CDR3 is made up of 16 amino acids. Germline assignment: CDR1 MGHDK and CDR2 SYGVNS. The DNA for the CDR3 is TGTGCCAGCAGTGAATTGAGGACTAGCGGTAAAAATGAGCAGTTCTTC. Translated: CASSELRTSGKNEQFF.

This clonotype was seen more than once but under ten times. The chain uses TRBV7-6 and TRBJ2-6, with D tentatively TRBD1 (6 bases). The germline V gene encodes CDR1 SGHVS and CDR2 FNYEAQ. The CDR3 consists of 17 residues. Deletions cut 5 bases from V and 0 bases from J, with 14 bases between. CDR3 amino acids: CASSPRTAISGANVLTF. The DNA for the CDR3 is TGTGCCAGCAGCCCCCGGACAGCCATCTCTGGGGCCAACGTCCTGACTTTC.

Written as DNA, the CDR3 is TGTGCCAGCAGCGCAGGGACAGGGGGTTCCTACAATGAGCAGTTCTTC. It translates to CASSAGTGGSYNEQFF. The chain couples TRBV9 to TRBJ2-1; 11 positions agree with TRBD1. CDR1 SGDLS and CDR2 YYNGEE come from the germline V gene. The junction had 3 bases not matched to a gene; V was cut back by 3 bases and J by 1 base. CDR3 length: 16 amino acids.

This clonotype has a handful of counts. The rearrangement uses TRBV12-3 or TRBV12-4 and TRBJ2-2, with D possibly matching TRBD2 (6 bases). The CDR3 runs 14 residues. Trimming took 7 bases from V and 7 from J, leaving 16 bases between them. The CDR3, as DNA: TGTGCCAGCACCTACGGGACTTCATTCGGGGAGCTGTTTTTT. This translates into CASTYGTSFGELFF.

J is TRBJ2-5 and V is TRBV18; 10 nucleotides match TRBD1. Germline lookup yields CDR1 KGHSH and CDR2 LQKENI. The length of the CDR3 is 16 residues. Trimming removed 2 bases from V and 0 bases from J; junction bases left unmatched: 3. The CDR3 is CASSPRDRGNQETQYF. CDR3 coding DNA: TGTGCCAGCTCACCAAGGGACAGGGGCAACCAAGAGACCCAGTACTTC.

This clonotype occurred many times. V gene TRBV6-1 combines with J gene TRBJ1-1, with D hard to call. Germline CDR1 and CDR2: MNHNS and SASEGT. CDR3 length: 12 amino acids. Deletions cut 4 bases from V and 1 base from J, with 4 bases between. The CDR3 loop is CASSARNTEAFF. The CDR3 region has the DNA TGTGCCAGCAGTGCTAGGAACACTGAAGCTTTCTTT.

This clonotype was seen many times. The CDR3 reads CAWKGQGPTGELFF. The CDR3 nucleotides are TGTGCCTGGAAGGGACAGGGACCCACCGGGGAGCTGTTTTTT. The chain combines TRBV30 with TRBJ2-2; 9 bases match TRBD1. This CDR3 has 14 residues. The V segment lost 4 bases and the J segment 4 bases; nucleotides outside the gene matches: 4. CDR1 is GTSNPN, CDR2 SVGIG, per germline (reference sequence).

There are many counts of this clonotype. The chain links TRBV7-9 to TRBJ1-1; D is unresolved. V shed 10 bases and J shed 4 bases, with 10 bases lying between them. Germline loops: CDR1 SEHNR, CDR2 FQNEAQ (reference sequence). The CDR3 length is 11 residues. The CDR3, as DNA: TGTGCCACAGGAGCGGCCACTGAAGCTTTCTTT. Protein product: CATGAATEAFF. The full variable domain, rest sourced from reference TRBV7-9 and TRBJ1-1, is DTGVSQNPRHKITKRGQNVTFRCDPISEHNRLYWYRQTLGQGPEFLTYFQNEAQLEKSRLLSDRFSAERPKGSFSTLEIQRTEQGDSAMYLCATGAATEAFFGQGTRLTVV.

CDR3 DNA: TGCAGTGCTCGGGGGGGGTCCACAGATACGCAGTATTTT. Encoded protein: CSARGGSTDTQYF. The chain is built from TRBV20-1 and TRBJ2-3; TRBD2 agrees at 8 bases. The CDR3 loop spans 13 amino acids. V lost 5 bases, J lost 2 bases, and 3 bases stayed unmatched. Germline loops: CDR1 DFQATT, CDR2 SNEGSKA (reference sequence).

This clonotype was found many times. V and J are TRBV7-6 and TRBJ2-7, with TRBD1 matching over 8 bases. CDR3 size: 14 residues. The J segment lost 3 bases and the V segment lost 2 bases, leaving 3 bases of the junction unmatched. Germline values: CDR1 SGHVS, CDR2 FNYEAQ. The CDR3 region has the DNA TGTGCCAGCAGCTTACAGGGGGCGGGCTACGAGCAGTACTTC. It specifies CASSLQGAGYEQYF.

At least ten counts were recorded for this clonotype. V usage is TRBV11-1 and J usage is TRBJ2-3, with D perhaps given as TRBD1 or TRBD2 (5 bases each). V dropped 5 bases and J dropped 0 bases, with 12 bases sitting between them. The CDR3 length is 15 residues. Germline V gives CDR1 SGHAT, CDR2 FQDESV (reference sequence). CDR3 in DNA: TGTGCCAGCAGCCGAGGGGTCAGAAGCACAGATACGCAGTATTTT. Translating gives CASSRGVRSTDTQYF.

The CDR3 region is CSARVRGRVWGNQPQHF. The CDR3 region has the DNA TGCAGTGCTAGAGTTCGGGGCAGGGTCTGGGGCAATCAGCCCCAGCATTTT. V gene TRBV20-1 combines with J gene TRBJ1-5; the D gene is possibly TRBD1 (5 bases). V was pared by 1 base and J by 2 bases, with 18 bases between. There are 17 residues in the CDR3. Per germline, CDR1 DFQATT and CDR2 SNEGSKA (reference sequence).

In its sample, this clonotype was seen a few times. The CDR3 region has the DNA TGTGCCAGCAGCTTGCTCCCCCACAATGAGCAGTTCTTC. This encodes CASSLLPHNEQFF. The chain employs TRBV5-5 and TRBJ2-1; D not resolved. Trimming cost V 1 base and J 5 bases, with 7 bases left between them. The CDR3 is 13 amino acids. Germline V gene data show CDR1 as SGHKS and CDR2 as YYEKEE (reference sequence).